Listed here is a single TCR beta chain. Trimming pared 2 bases from V and 2 bases from J, leaving 11 bases between. CDR1 and CDR2 (germline): GTSNPN, SVGIG (reference sequence). The CDR3 covers 14 residues. The sample belongs to a study of shared clonotypes between healthy human individuals. Libraries were prepared by immunoSEQ multiplex PCR; TCRdb keeps only in-frame clonotypes and omits some of them. The sample lists under 2,500,000 clones, approximately 95% occurring once. The sequenced material came from naive CD4+ T cells sorted from blood. Subset indicated: CD45RA+ positively selected. The sequence was obtained from a man aged 18 to 35 in good health. The chain is built from TRBV30 and TRBJ2-3, with a possible D match to TRBD2 (5 bases). The CDR3, as DNA: TGTGCCTGGAGTCGGGGAGCAGACACAGATACGCAGTATTTT. Amino acid sequence: CAWSRGADTDTQYF. Together with reference TRBV30 and TRBJ2-3, the CDR3 gives the full variable domain: SQTIHQWPATLVQPVGSPLSLECTVEGTSNPNLYWYRQAAGRGLQLLFYSVGIGQISSEVPQNLSASRPQDRQFILSSKKLLLSDSGFYLCAWSRGADTDTQYFGPGTRLTVL.